This T cell receptor beta chain stems from a study of cytomegalovirus exposure and HLA in healthy donors (dated by TCRdb to about 2017). At the level of the whole study: An earlier analysis of 587 of the donors reported approximately 300 Gb of sequence data and 117 million unique TCR beta sequences obtained from some 170 million T cells. Roughly 300 gigabases of sequencing data and tens of millions of unique TCR sequences were included in an early release covering around 650 HLA-typed donors. Of the 350 to 450 genotyped donors, over 80% were placed in the genetic ancestry cluster associated with self-reported Caucasian donors. The study aimed to test whether cataloging public T cell receptors could reveal signatures of past pathogen exposure. The study profiled the T cell repertoires of fewer than 850 subjects by immunosequencing and related them to cytomegalovirus serostatus. In addition to the first cohort of 666 subjects, a separate validation cohort of 100 to 150 different subjects was used. High-throughput TCR immunosequencing, statistical association of individual TCRs with disease status, and machine learning were combined to predict cytomegalovirus infection status. A later analysis re-examined previously published TCR beta repertoires from just over 650 donors and added high-resolution HLA genotyping to investigate patterns of TCR occurrence. Rather than using new phenotypic data, the later analysis identified candidate immune exposures from TCR beta sequences and from how often those sequences occurred across donors. In an earlier analysis of more than 550 of the donors, high-throughput TCR beta sequencing was used to judge whether each TCR beta V gene segment behaved as functional or pseudogenic. Alongside the repertoire data, information on donor age, sex, ethnicity and CMV serostatus was compiled. A later genetic analysis used genome-wide SNP genotypes for about 60% of the roughly 700 donors, treating that subset as a discovery cohort. Every discovery cohort repertoire had been produced on one sequencing platform. Both class I and class II loci were covered by HLA typing, at four-digit resolution. Typing coverage varied by locus: about 620-640 donors for A, B, C, DRB1 and DQB1; about 520 for DQA1; more than 600 for DPA1; approximately 450 for DPB1. Several DR-DQ haplotypes were treated as single units for association and clustering because of strong linkage in the cohort. Among several hundred genotyped donors of the cohort, an average of roughly 230,000 unique TCR beta nucleotide sequences was sequenced per donor, of which about 18% were non-productive.

Library prep was done by the immunoSEQ multiplex PCR assay. The multiplex PCR relied on a mix of 60 forward primers for TCR Vbeta segments and 13 reverse primers for TCR Jbeta segments. The CDR3 region of rearranged TCR beta genes was amplified from genomic DNA by a multiplex PCR assay. The amplified TCR beta libraries were sequenced on the Illumina HiSeq System as 87-base-pair reads. The original methods were these. A later analysis counted 75 million to 100 million unique TCR beta chains across the 666 repertoires, and 9.5 million to 11 million of these chains were shared by at least two donors. A nearest-neighbor algorithm error-corrected the raw reads and collapsed the reads into unique sequences, merging closely related sequences to remove PCR and sequencing errors. V, D and J gene segments were assigned by aligning CDR3 sequences to IMGT reference sequences. For a sequence to be retained, a match of at least six nucleotides was required to both a V gene segment and a J gene segment. A rearrangement counted as productive if the CDR3 had no stop codons and remained in frame with V and J, and every other rearrangement counted as non-productive. CDR3 was defined according to IMGT convention as the region running from the second conserved V-encoded cysteine to the conserved J-encoded phenylalanine. The earlier analysis of about 560 of the donors excluded any sequence lacking an unambiguous match to a single V gene segment. An earlier analysis of some 610 of the donors called V segments functional above 56.7% productive rearrangements and segregating when the between-donor standard deviation exceeded 5%. A statistical classification framework was developed to diagnose cytomegalovirus status using the catalog of TCR beta chain sequences. A later analysis assigned V and J genes by comparing TCR nucleotide sequences with IMGT/GENE-DB human TR gene sequences. A later analysis assigned CDR3 sequences and most-parsimonious VDJ recombination scenarios with the TCRdist pipeline. In a later analysis, each TCR beta chain was defined by its CDR3 amino acid sequence together with its V-gene family, and reads without a unique V-gene family were excluded. As a way to deal with suspected cross-contamination and a sequencing artifact, a later analysis dropped nearly 600 nucleotide sequences that were highly shared and had low generation probability. In a later analysis, a clonal expansion index was calculated for each public chain from normalized within-repertoire ranks of inferred template counts. Generation probabilities in a later analysis came from a VDJ recombination model fitted to out-of-frame rearrangements, and those results were checked against IGoR. A later analysis scored TCR-TCR, TCR-HLA and TCR-CMV co-occurrence with hypergeometric tests, applying a repertoire-size bias correction to TCR pairs. False discovery rates were estimated in a later analysis by permuting HLA or CMV assignments 20 times. In a later analysis, co-occurring TCRs were grouped using DBSCAN, and TCRdist sequence similarity was added for clustering within HLA-allele-positive subsets. For co-occurrence clustering, repertoires with fewer than 30,000 or more than 120,000 public chains were excluded, along with roughly 5 repertoires with anomalous nucleotide sharing. Held by TCRdb, this immuneACCESS table contains in-frame sequences only and omits some clones. Under half of the omission traces to an unresolved V gene where checked; the cause of the rest is unknown. That table furnishes V, J and clone size, whereas the DNA furnished D and trimming. The sample yields about 89,000 clones; roughly three quarters were counted once. The leading ten clones occupy 3.7% of the sample.

As concerns this clone: Its antigen is not yet known. No base qualities exist here, and no much larger clone lies one base off it.

The cohort consisted of more than 650 healthy bone marrow donors. At the time of sampling, all cohort members were nominally healthy, though unrecorded immune exposures were likely present. The donor was CMV seronegative and was included in the group of a few hundred seronegative cohort members. Every donor gave a peripheral blood sample, and the peripheral blood mononuclear cells from that sample were used for TCR beta sequencing. Genomic DNA was extracted from the blood cell samples with the Qiagen DNeasy Blood Extraction Kit. The research as a whole found: Broadly in line with IMGT annotations, most TCR beta V segments showed up in productive rearrangements about 87% or about 30% of the time in an earlier analysis of under 700 of the donors. A later analysis found that HLA-associated TCR beta chains were more clonally expanded and had lower generation probabilities than equally common non-associated chains. When HLA alleles, especially DR and DQ, strongly co-occurred, attributing TCR associations to individual alleles was difficult. Correlated functional status among segregating V segments might be attributable to linkage disequilibrium, but an unknown experimental factor could not be ruled out. A total of some 180 TCR beta chains were listed by the study as associated with cytomegalovirus. Roughly uniform sequencing depth across donors was assumed in presence/absence analyses, although this assumption may not hold. A later genetic analysis reported fewer N-insertions in productive TCRs among donors in an Asian-associated ancestry cluster than the roughly 620-donor mean. In this cohort, only TCR beta chains were sequenced, and detectable features were limited by the absence of alpha or paired-chain data. The classifier was reported to diagnose cytomegalovirus status with high specificity and sensitivity in both the original cohort and the validation cohort. According to the authors, the approach could potentially be generalized to other disease states and immunological phenotypes. A few of the identified cytomegalovirus-associated TCR beta chains were confirmed in vitro to be specific for cytomegalovirus antigens. A later analysis associated 16,951 TCR beta sequences with specific HLA alleles at a false discovery rate of 0.05. In a later genetic analysis, a missense DCLRE1C variant was associated with V-gene and J-gene trimming of TCR beta chains, and the association was replicated in an independent cohort. A later analysis found that TCR association rates varied across HLA loci, with DRB1 alleles showing the most associated TCRs and HLA-C alleles the fewest. A later analysis reported that several top co-occurrence clusters appeared linked to parvovirus B19, influenza, CMV and Epstein-Barr virus. Because counts were too low, seventeen rarely observed V segments, including chromosome 9 orphons, were excluded from the earlier analysis of 587 of the donors. A further reported finding was that TCR beta sequences accurately predicted the HLA-A and HLA-B alleles for most subjects in the first cohort. Most TCR sequences were seen in very few donors, while some public TCRs were found in many individuals. In a later analysis, most CMV-associated TCR beta chains were found to appear HLA-restricted, with HLA associations seemingly driven largely by CMV exposure. CMV serostatus was the only immune exposure information available for the cohort. Because HLA typing was missing for some donors at each locus, association tests included only the typed subset. The sequencing pipeline was judged likely to have produced a cluster of highly shared sequence variants as a technical artifact. The 87-base-pair reads could not distinguish some IMGT-functional V segments, including TRBV6-2 and TRBV6-3, so those segments were excluded.

The CDR3 numbers 13 residues from cysteine through phenylalanine. Solely the CDR3 DNA is kept, with 39 bases framed from the first base. V loses 1 base of germline sequence and J loses 5 bases, and the interval between the two ends is 6 bases. CDR1 MDHEN and CDR2 SYDVKM were looked up in the germline V gene. Sample: PBMCs. The TCR was taken from a man aged 25 to 40 in good health and CMV-seronegative. The receptor chain draws on TRBV28 and TRBJ1-5, with TRBD1 perhaps the D gene, on 5 matching bases. The nucleotides read TGTGCCAGCAGTTTATCCAGGGATCAGCCCCAGCATTTT. The resulting protein is CASSLSRDQPQHF.